This T cell receptor (beta chain) was recovered during a study of CD8+ T cells in alopecia areata. Study-wide background: Tofacitinib continued for 6 to 18 months and was then withheld for 6 months.

Lesional scalp punch biopsies and peripheral blood were collected from alopecia areata patients. Extracted RNA was reverse transcribed, and the resulting cDNA served as sequencing template. Assay used: immunoSEQ multiplex PCR; TCRdb lists only in-frame clones, some missing. The table has roughly 120,000 clones, roughly two fifths seen once. This CDR3 comprises 15 residues. The V segment lost 5 bases and the J segment 3 bases; nucleotides outside the gene matches: 6. With respect to this clone: What it binds is not known.

Whole-study findings and limits: Normal scalp had lower clonality than lesional scalp, with alopecia totalis/universalis lesions showing this most strongly. Mice showed clearer TCR sharing than patients did, a gap that was possibly HLA-related.

The sample comprised CD4+ T cells sorted from blood. This receptor was obtained from a human donor with alopecia areata. The chain recombines TRBV23-1 with TRBJ2-3, with 9 bases fitting TRBD1. TRBV23-1 is known as an ORF, though its function is uncertain. The CDR3 sequence is CASSSPGQGTDTQYF. The CDR3 DNA reads TGCGCCAGCAGTTCGCCGGGACAGGGAACAGATACGCAGTATTTT.